The next 5 T cell receptor beta chains were all read from a single sample in a study of naive and memory T cell subsets. For these receptors, no antigen is known. Whole-study results and caveats: A few larger clonotypes appeared in naive repertoires, especially CD8, possibly memory cells re-expressing CD45RA.

An equimolar mix of two oligonucleotides served as the beta constant-region primer for TRBC1 and TRBC2. The ligated cDNA underwent four PCR rounds using SP2 and nested alpha and beta constant-region primers. MiXCR was run by TCRdb on the UMI-ligation and nested PCR reads, yielding one entry per CDR3 protein. This repertoire shows 130,000 to 150,000 distinct CDR3 sequences, under 25% found once; its top ten account for 0.095% to 0.12%. The sequenced sample consisted of naive CD4+ T cells from blood. The receptors here all came from a human donor in good health.

At least ten counts were recorded for this clonotype. The rearrangement links TRBV7-9 to TRBJ2-7; the match to TRBD1 covers 7 bases. Germline CDR1 SEHNR, CDR2 FQNEAQ (reference sequence). J was trimmed by 4 bases and V by 3 bases; bases with no gene match: 9. The CDR3 length is 15 residues. The DNA of the CDR3 is TGTGCCAGCAGCTTTCTACGACAGGGTGGATACGAGCAGTACTTC. This sequence encodes CASSFLRQGGYEQYF.

As concerns this clonotype: The junction differs from germline at one of its ends, possibly a read error. This chain links TRBV18 with TRBJ2-5; 7 nucleotides agree with TRBD1. Germline V gene data show CDR1 as KGHSH and CDR2 as LQKENI. This CDR3 has 18 amino acids. CDR3 sequence (DNA): TGTGCCAGCTCACCATCGGGACAGATATCACGGCGGATGGGGACCCAGTGCTTC. Amino acids: CASSPSGQISRRMGTQCF.

The chain employs TRBV12-3 or TRBV12-4 and TRBJ2-2; 7 bases match TRBD1. Unmatched junction bases numbered 7, after V lost 6 bases and J lost 0 bases. The CDR3 length is 16 residues. The CDR3 region is CASRGDRGANTGELFF. CDR3 bases: TGTGCCAGCAGAGGGGACAGAGGAGCGAACACCGGGGAGCTGTTTTTT.

The chain uses TRBV3-1 and TRBJ1-2; D is uncertain. Trimming removed 3 bases from V and 0 bases from J, with 8 bases in between. CDR3 size: 14 residues. The germline CDR1 and CDR2 sequences are LGHDT and YNNKEL (reference sequence). The CDR3 DNA is TGTGCCAGCAGCCAGGGAGAGGCTAACTATGGCTACACCTTC. Translating it yields CASSQGEANYGYTF.

This CDR3 reads CASSLDTRNYNEQFF. The CDR3, as DNA: TGTGCCAGCAGTCTCGACACCCGAAACTACAATGAGCAGTTCTTC. This chain uses TRBV28 with TRBJ2-1; D gene ambiguous. The CDR3 is 15 amino acids. Trimming removed 5 bases at V and 3 bases at J, with 14 bases between. The germline gives CDR1 MDHEN, CDR2 SYDVKM.